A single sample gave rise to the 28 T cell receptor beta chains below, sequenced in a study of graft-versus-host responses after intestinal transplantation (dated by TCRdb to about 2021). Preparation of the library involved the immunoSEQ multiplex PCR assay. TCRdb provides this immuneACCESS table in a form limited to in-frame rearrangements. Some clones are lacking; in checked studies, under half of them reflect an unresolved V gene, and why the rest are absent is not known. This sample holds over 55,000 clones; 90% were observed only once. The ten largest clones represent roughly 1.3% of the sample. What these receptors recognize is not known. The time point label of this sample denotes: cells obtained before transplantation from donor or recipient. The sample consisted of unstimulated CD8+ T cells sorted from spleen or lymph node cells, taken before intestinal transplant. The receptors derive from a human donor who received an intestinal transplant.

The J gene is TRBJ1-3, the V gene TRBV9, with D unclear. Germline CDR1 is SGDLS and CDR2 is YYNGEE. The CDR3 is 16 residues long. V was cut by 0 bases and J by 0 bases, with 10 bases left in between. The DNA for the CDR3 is TGTGCCAGCAGCGTAGGGAGAATGGCCTCTGGAAACACCATATATTTT. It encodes CASSVGRMASGNTIYF.

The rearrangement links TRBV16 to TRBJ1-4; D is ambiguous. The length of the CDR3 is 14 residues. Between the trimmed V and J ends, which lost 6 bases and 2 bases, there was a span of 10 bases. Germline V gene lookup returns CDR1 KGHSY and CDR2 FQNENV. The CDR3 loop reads CASSSGWTNEKLFF. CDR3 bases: TGTGCCAGCAGTTCAGGTTGGACTAATGAAAAACTGTTTTTT.

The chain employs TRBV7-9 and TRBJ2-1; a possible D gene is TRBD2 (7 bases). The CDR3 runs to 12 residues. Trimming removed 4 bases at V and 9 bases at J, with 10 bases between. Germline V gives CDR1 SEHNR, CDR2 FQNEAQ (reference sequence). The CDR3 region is CASSSGEGEQFF. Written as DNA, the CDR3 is TGTGCCAGCAGCTCAGGGGAGGGTGAGCAGTTCTTC.

As DNA, the CDR3 is TGTGCCAGCAGCTTATGGGGGGATACTGAAGCTTTCTTT. This gives the protein CASSLWGDTEAFF. This rearrangement joins TRBV5-4 to TRBJ1-1; a weak D match, TRBD1 (5 bases). The CDR3 contains 13 residues. V was trimmed by 2 bases and J by 5 bases, leaving 10 bases between them. CDR1 is SGHNT, CDR2 YYREEE, per germline (reference sequence).

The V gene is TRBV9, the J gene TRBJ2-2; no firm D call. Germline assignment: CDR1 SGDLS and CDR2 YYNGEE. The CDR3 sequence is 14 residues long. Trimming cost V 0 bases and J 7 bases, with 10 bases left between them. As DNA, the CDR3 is TGTGCCAGCAGCGTAGTGTTCGGTTTCGGGGAGCTGTTTTTT. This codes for CASSVVFGFGELFF.

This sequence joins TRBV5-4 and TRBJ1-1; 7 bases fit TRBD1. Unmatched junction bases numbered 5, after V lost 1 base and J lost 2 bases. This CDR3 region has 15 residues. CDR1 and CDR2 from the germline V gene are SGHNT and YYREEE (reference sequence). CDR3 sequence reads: CASSLLGQLNTEAFF. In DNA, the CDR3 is TGTGCCAGCAGCTTGCTGGGACAGCTAAACACTGAAGCTTTCTTT.

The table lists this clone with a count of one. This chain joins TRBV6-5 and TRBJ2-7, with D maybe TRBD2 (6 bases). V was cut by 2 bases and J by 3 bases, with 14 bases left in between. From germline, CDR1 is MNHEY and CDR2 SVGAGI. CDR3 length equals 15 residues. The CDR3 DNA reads TGTGCCAGCAGTTACGCCGGTGGGGGGAACTACGAGCAGTACTTC. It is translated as CASSYAGGGNYEQYF.

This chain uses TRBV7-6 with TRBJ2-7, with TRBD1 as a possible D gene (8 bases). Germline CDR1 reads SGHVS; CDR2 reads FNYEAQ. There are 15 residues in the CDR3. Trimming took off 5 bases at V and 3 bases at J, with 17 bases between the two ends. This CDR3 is CASSPLDREGYEQYF. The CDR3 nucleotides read TGTGCCAGCAGCCCCCTGGACAGGGAGGGCTACGAGCAGTACTTC. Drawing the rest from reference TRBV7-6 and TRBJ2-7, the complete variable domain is GAGVSQSPRYKVTKRGQDVALRCDPISGHVSLYWYRQALGQGPEFLTYFNYEAQQDKSGLPNDRFSAERPEGSISTLTIQRTEQRDSAMYRCASSPLDREGYEQYFGPGTRLTVT.

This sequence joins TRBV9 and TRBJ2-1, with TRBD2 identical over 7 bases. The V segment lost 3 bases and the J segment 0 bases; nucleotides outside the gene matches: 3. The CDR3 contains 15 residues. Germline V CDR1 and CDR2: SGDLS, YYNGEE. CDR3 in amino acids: CASSGRGDSYNEQFF. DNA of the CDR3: TGTGCCAGCAGCGGACGGGGGGACTCCTACAATGAGCAGTTCTTC.

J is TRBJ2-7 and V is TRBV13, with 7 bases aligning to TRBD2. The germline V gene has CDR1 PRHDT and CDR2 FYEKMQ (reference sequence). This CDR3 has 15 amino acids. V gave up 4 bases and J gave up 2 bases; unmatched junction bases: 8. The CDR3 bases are TGTGCCAGCAGCTGGGGGGGTGGGGGAACCTACGAGCAGTACTTC. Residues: CASSWGGGGTYEQYF.

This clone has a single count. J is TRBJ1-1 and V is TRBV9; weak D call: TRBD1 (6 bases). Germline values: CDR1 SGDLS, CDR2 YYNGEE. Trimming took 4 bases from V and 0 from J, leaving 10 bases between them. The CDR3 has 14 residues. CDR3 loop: CASSPWGLNTEAFF. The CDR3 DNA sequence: TGTGCCAGCAGCCCATGGGGGCTGAACACTGAAGCTTTCTTT. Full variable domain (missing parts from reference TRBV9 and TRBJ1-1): DSGVTQTPKHLITATGQRVTLRCSPRSGDLSVYWYQQSLDQGLQFLIQYYNGEERAKGNILERFSAQQFPDLHSELNLSSLELGDSALYFCASSPWGLNTEAFFGQGTRLTVV.

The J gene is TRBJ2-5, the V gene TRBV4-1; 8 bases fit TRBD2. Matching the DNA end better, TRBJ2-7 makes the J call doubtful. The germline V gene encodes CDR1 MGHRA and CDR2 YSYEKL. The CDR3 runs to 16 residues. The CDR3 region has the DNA TGCGCCAGCAGCCAAGCGATGGCGGGGGGCCTATACGAGCAGTACTTC. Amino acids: CASSQAMAGGLYEQYF.

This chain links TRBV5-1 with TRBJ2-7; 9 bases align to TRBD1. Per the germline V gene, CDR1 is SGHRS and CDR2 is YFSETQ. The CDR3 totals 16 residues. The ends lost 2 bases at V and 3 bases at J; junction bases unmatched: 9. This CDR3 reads CASSFGDSTGGYEQYF. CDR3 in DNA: TGCGCCAGCAGCTTCGGGGACTCGACAGGGGGCTACGAGCAGTACTTC.

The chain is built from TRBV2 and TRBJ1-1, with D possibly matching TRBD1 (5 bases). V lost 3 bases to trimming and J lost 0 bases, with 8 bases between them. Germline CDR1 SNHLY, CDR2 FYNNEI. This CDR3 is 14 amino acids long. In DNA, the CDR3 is TGTGCCAGCAGTGAGGGGGGATTGAACACTGAAGCTTTCTTT. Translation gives CASSEGGLNTEAFF.

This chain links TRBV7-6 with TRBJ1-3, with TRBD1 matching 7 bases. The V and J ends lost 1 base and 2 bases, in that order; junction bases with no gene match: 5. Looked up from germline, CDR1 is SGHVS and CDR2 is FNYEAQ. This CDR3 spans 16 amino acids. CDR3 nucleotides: TGTGCCAGCAGCTTAGGTACAGGACAGGCTGGAAACACCATATATTTT. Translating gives CASSLGTGQAGNTIYF.

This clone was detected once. CDR3 sequence: CASSLGDRGGYGYTF. The CDR3 nucleotides read TGTGCCAGCAGCTTGGGCGACCGGGGTGGCTATGGCTACACCTTC. The chain employs TRBV5-5 and TRBJ1-2; no clear D. Germline assignment: CDR1 SGHKS and CDR2 YYEKEE (reference sequence). Trimming shortened V by 0 bases and J by 4 bases, and 13 bases separated the two germline ends. CDR3 size: 15 residues.

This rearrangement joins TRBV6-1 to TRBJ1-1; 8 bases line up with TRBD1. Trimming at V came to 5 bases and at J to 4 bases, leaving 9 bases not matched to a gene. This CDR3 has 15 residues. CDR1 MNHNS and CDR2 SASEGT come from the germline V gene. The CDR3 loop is CASSTTGGLGTEAFF. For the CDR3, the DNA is TGTGCCAGCAGTACTACAGGGGGTCTAGGCACTGAAGCTTTCTTT.

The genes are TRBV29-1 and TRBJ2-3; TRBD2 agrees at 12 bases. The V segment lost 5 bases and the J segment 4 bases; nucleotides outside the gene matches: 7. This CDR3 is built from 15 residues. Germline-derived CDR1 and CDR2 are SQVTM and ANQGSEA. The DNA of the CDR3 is TGCAGCGTTTGGGCTAGCGGGGGGGAGGCAGATACGCAGTATTTT. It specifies CSVWASGGEADTQYF.

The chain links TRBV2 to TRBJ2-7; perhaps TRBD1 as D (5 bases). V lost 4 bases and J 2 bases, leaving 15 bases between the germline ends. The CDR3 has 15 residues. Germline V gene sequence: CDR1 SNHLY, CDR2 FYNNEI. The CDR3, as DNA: TGTGCCAGCAGTGGGTTGGGGCCAACCCCCTACGAGCAGTACTTC. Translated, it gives CASSGLGPTPYEQYF.

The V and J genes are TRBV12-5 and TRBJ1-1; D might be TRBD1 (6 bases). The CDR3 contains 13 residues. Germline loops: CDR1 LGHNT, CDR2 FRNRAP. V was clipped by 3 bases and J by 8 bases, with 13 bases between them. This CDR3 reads CASGLQGIGEAFF. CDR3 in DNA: TGTGCTAGTGGTTTACAGGGAATTGGGGAAGCTTTCTTT.

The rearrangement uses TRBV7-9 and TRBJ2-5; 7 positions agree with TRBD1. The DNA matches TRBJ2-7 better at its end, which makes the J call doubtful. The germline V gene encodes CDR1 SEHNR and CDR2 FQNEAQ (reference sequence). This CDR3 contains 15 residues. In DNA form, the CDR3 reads TGTGCCAGCAGCTTAGGGACAGGTCTGAGGTACGAGCAGTACTTC. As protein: CASSLGTGLRYEQYF.

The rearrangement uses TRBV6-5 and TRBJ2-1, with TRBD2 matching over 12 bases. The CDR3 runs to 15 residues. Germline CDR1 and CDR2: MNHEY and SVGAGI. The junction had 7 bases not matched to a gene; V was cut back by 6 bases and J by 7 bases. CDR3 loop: CASSRSLAGGNEQFF. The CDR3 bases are TGTGCCAGCAGCCGCTCACTAGCGGGGGGTAATGAGCAGTTCTTC.

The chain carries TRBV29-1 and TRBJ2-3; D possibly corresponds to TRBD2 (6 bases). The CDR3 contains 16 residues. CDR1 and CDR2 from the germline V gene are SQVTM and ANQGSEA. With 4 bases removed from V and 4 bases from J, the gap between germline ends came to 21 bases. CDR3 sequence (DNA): TGCAGCGTTGTGTCTGCGGGACTCAAGACGCCAGATACGCAGTATTTT. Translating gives CSVVSAGLKTPDTQYF.

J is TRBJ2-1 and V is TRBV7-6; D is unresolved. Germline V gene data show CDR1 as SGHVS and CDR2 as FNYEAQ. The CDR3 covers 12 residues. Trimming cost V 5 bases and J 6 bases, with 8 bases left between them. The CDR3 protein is CASSPPSNEQFF. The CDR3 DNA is TGTGCCAGCAGCCCCCCCTCCAATGAGCAGTTCTTC.

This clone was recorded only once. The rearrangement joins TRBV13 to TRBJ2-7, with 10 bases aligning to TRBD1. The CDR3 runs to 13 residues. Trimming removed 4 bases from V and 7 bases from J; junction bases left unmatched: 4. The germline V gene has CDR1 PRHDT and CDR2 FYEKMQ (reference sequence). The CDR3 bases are TGTGCCAGCAGCTCCGGACAGGGGGGAGAGCAGTACTTC. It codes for CASSSGQGGEQYF.

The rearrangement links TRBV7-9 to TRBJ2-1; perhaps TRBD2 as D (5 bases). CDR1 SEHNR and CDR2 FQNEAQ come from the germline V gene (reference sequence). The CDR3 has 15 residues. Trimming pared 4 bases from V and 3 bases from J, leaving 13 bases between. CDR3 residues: CASSSLATIYNEQFF. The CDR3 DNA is TGTGCCAGCAGCTCATTAGCGACGATCTACAATGAGCAGTTCTTC.

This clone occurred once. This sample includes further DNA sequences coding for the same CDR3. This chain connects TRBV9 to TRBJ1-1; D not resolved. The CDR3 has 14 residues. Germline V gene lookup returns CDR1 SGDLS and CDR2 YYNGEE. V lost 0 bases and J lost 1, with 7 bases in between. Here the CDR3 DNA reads TGTGCCAGCAGCGTAGTGCGGGGGAACACTGAAGCTTTCTTT. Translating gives CASSVVRGNTEAFF.

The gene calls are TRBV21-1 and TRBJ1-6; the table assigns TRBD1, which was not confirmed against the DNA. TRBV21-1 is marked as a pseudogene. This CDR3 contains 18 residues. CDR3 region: CASTYLQDRIEDNSPLHF. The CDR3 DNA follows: TGTGCCAGCACCTACCTCCAGGACAGGATCGAGGATAATTCACCCCTCCACTTT.